The 12 T cell receptor beta chains given below trace back to one sample, sequenced in a study of beta chain features in type 1 diabetes. What was sequenced were expressed TCRB transcripts, since all of the isolated RNA had been reverse transcribed. This table comes from immunoSEQ multiplex PCR, and its TCRdb copy is limited to in-frame clones, with some not included. Among 350,000 or so clones listed, roughly a fifth were seen once. Specimen: naive CD4+ T cells from blood. The receptor source for this set is a woman aged 18-29 years in good health.

The V call is TRBV4-1, the J call TRBJ2-6, with 9 bases aligning to TRBD1. The germline gives CDR1 MGHRA, CDR2 YSYEKL. V dropped 4 bases and J dropped 0; count of bases not matched to a gene: 10. The CDR3 extends over 19 amino acids. CDR3 sequence (DNA): TGCGCCAGCAGCCTAACAGGGGGCGGAAGGGTCTCTGGGGCCAACGTCCTGACTTTC. It codes for CASSLTGGGRVSGANVLTF.

This chain links TRBV7-8 with TRBJ2-2; 11 nucleotides agree with TRBD1. The CDR3 runs to 17 residues. Germline V gene lookup returns CDR1 SGHVS and CDR2 FQNEAQ. The junction had 11 bases not matched to a gene; V was cut back by 5 bases and J by 6 bases. The CDR3: CASSRLGGQGAAGELFF. Written as DNA, the CDR3 is TGTGCCAGCAGCCGCTTAGGCGGACAGGGGGCGGCCGGGGAGCTGTTTTTT.

This clone was seen a few times. V usage is TRBV2 and J usage is TRBJ1-2, with D possibly TRBD1 on 5 matching bases. Germline assignment: CDR1 SNHLY and CDR2 FYNNEI. This CDR3 is 15 amino acids long. The V end was cut by 1 base, the J end by 5 bases, with 14 bases between. CDR3 region: CASSEVSTGSYGYTF. The CDR3 region has the DNA TGTGCCAGCAGTGAAGTCTCCACAGGCTCATATGGCTACACCTTC.

The sample holds a few counts of this clone. This rearrangement joins TRBV6-6 to TRBJ2-5; 9 nucleotides agree with TRBD2. Germline assignment: CDR1 MNHNY and CDR2 SVGAGI (reference sequence). With V trimmed by 5 bases and J by 5 bases, 12 bases remained unmatched. CDR3 length: 16 amino acids. DNA of the CDR3: TGTGCCAGCAGTCCCTCGCCTTCCGGGACTAGCGAGACCCAGTACTTC. This gives the protein CASSPSPSGTSETQYF.

Only a few counts were recorded for this clone. The chain couples TRBV6-5 to TRBJ2-1; perhaps TRBD2 as D (5 bases). The V end was cut by 6 bases, the J end by 0 bases, with 12 bases between. In germline, CDR1 is MNHEY, CDR2 SVGAGI. The CDR3 consists of 15 residues. The CDR3 region is CASRRTGSSYNEQFF. CDR3 DNA: TGTGCCAGCAGGCGGACTGGTAGCTCCTACAATGAGCAGTTCTTC.

The chain uses TRBV30 and TRBJ2-5; a weak D match, TRBD1 (5 bases). Trimming took off 0 bases at V and 8 bases at J, with 7 bases between the two ends. Looked up from germline, CDR1 is GTSNPN and CDR2 is SVGIG (reference sequence). The CDR3 has 11 amino acids. This CDR3 reads CAWSVGVTQYF. Written as DNA, the CDR3 is TGTGCCTGGAGTGTAGGGGTTACCCAGTACTTC.

This clone was counted only a few times. Other DNA sequences within the sample encode an identical CDR3. V is TRBV7-9 and J is TRBJ2-7, with 8 bases fitting TRBD1. Germline-derived CDR1 and CDR2 are SEHNR and FQNEAQ (reference sequence). Germline trimming cut 0 bases from V and 4 bases from J; bases unmatched to any gene: 5. This CDR3 comprises 15 residues. The CDR3 is CASSLAGQGRYEQYF. The CDR3 DNA reads as TGTGCCAGCAGCTTAGCTGGACAGGGACGTTACGAGCAGTACTTC. The full variable domain, in which reference TRBV7-9 and TRBJ2-7 provide the parts outside the CDR3, is DTGVSQNPRHKITKRGQNVTFRCDPISEHNRLYWYRQTLGQGPEFLTYFQNEAQLEKSRLLSDRFSAERPKGSFSTLEIQRTEQGDSAMYLCASSLAGQGRYEQYFGPGTRLTVT.

The table lists this clone with a few counts. The V call is TRBV19, the J call TRBJ1-2, with D hard to call. Germline lookup yields CDR1 LNHDA and CDR2 SQIVND (reference sequence). The V end lost 5 bases, the J end lost 7 bases, and 17 bases lay between the germline ends. The CDR3 covers 14 residues. CDR3 in DNA: TGTGCCAGTAGTTCATCCTACACGGGGTCTGGCTACACCTTC. Translated, it gives CASSSSYTGSGYTF.

This clone was recorded a few times. The same CDR3 also results from other DNA sequences found in this sample. The chain recombines TRBV25-1 with TRBJ2-6; D is undetermined. Trimming took 3 bases from V and 0 from J, leaving 3 bases between them. CDR1 and CDR2 (germline): MGHDK, SYGVNS. The CDR3 length is 14 residues. CDR3 sequence (DNA): TGTGCCAGCAGTGACAGCTCTGGGGCCAACGTCCTGACTTTC. Translation gives CASSDSSGANVLTF.

The chain combines TRBV30 with TRBJ1-4; D is unclear. The CDR3 is 12 residues long. Trimming left V 5 bases short and J 6 bases short, with 10 bases between. Looked up from germline, CDR1 is GTSNPN and CDR2 is SVGIG (reference sequence). The CDR3 region has the DNA TGTGCCTGGGCGGGGAGGGATGAAAAACTGTTTTTT. Its protein is CAWAGRDEKLFF.

This clone was seen a handful of times. V and J are TRBV6-1 and TRBJ2-5; TRBD1 matches 8 bases. Germline loops: CDR1 MNHNS, CDR2 SASEGT. Trimming at V came to 5 bases and at J to 2 bases, leaving 7 bases not matched to a gene. The CDR3 sequence is 15 residues long. The CDR3 DNA is TGTGCCAGCAGTTCCCCCGGGACAGGACAAGAGACCCAGTACTTC. Its protein product is CASSSPGTGQETQYF.

This sequence joins TRBV30 and TRBJ1-5, with a possible D match to TRBD1 (6 bases). CDR3 size: 14 residues. V was pared by 3 bases and J by 2 bases, with 11 bases between. Germline CDR1 reads GTSNPN; CDR2 reads SVGIG (reference sequence). CDR3 coding DNA: TGTGCCTGGAGAGGGGACAATGGCAATCAGCCCCAGCATTTT. Its translation is CAWRGDNGNQPQHF.